This T cell receptor (beta chain) was identified during a study of blood T cell repertoires in COVID-19. As for the study in general: Sites across the United States, Italy and Spain contributed samples from acute and convalescent COVID-19. T cells, B-cell-depleted T cells, or PBMCs provided the cDNA or gDNA that served as material.

In the original processing: Amplification with reference gene primers provided the estimates of nucleated cell counts. The data were produced by immunoSEQ multiplex PCR, yet TCRdb's version contains in-frame clones alone and is incomplete. That table supplies the V and J calls and clone size; D and trimming were determined from the DNA. The sample holds fewer than 400,000 clones, roughly 90% seen once. CDR3 size: 15 residues. Trimming removed 8 bases from V and 2 bases from J, with 16 bases in between. CDR1 and CDR2 (germline): ENHRY, SYGVKD. What the recovered Cohort 3 donors had was two negative PCRs, clearance, or symptom resolution.

The TCR was taken from a man aged 55 to 70 who had recovered from COVID-19. The chain is built from TRBV10-3 and TRBJ1-5, with D possibly matching TRBD1 (6 bases). The sequencing input was PBMCs or T cells enriched from blood (not recorded which). The CDR3 bases are TGTGCCATCGCCTCAGGGGTCGCAGGCAATCAGCCCCAGCATTTT. Translated, it gives CAIASGVAGNQPQHF.